This T cell receptor (beta chain) comes out of a study of vaccination effects on CD4 cells after COVID-19. In the study overall: Two doses of either BNT162b2 or mRNA-1273 were given to each participant.

Sequencing used immunoSEQ multiplex PCR; TCRdb keeps in-frame clones, though not all of them. The sample has roughly 33,000 clones, around 78% seen once. A word on this clone: The antigen is undetermined.

CDR3 length equals 15 residues. The germline gives CDR1 LNHDA, CDR2 SQIVND (reference sequence). Trimming left V 5 bases short and J 0 bases short, with 11 bases between. Expansion with viral peptide pools was applied to antigen-specific CD4+ T cells by the ViraFEST assay prior to sequencing. Culture lasted about 10 days before CD4+ T cell isolation. According to the study, vaccine recipients showed no prior SARS-CoV-2 infection and negative nucleocapsid antibodies. Both day 3 and day 7 saw half the medium replaced with IL-2 medium. The sequencing here drew on CD4+ T cells from PBMCs cultured with HCoV-OC43 spike peptides, taken before COVID-19 vaccination. The subset: HCoV-OC43 spike overlapping peptide pool stimulation. V is TRBV19 and J is TRBJ2-1, with no clear D. This sequence was found in a human donor who received a COVID-19 vaccine. CDR3 in DNA: TGTGCCAGTAGTTCCTACTTGGACTCCTACAATGAGCAGTTCTTC. Translating it yields CASSSYLDSYNEQFF. The entire variable domain, with the rest obtained from reference TRBV19 and TRBJ2-1, is as follows: DGGITQSPKYLFRKEGQNVTLSCEQNLNHDAMYWYRQDPGQGLRLIYYSQIVNDFQKGDIAEGYSVSREKKESFPLTVTSAQKNPTAFYLCASSSYLDSYNEQFFGPGTRLTVL.